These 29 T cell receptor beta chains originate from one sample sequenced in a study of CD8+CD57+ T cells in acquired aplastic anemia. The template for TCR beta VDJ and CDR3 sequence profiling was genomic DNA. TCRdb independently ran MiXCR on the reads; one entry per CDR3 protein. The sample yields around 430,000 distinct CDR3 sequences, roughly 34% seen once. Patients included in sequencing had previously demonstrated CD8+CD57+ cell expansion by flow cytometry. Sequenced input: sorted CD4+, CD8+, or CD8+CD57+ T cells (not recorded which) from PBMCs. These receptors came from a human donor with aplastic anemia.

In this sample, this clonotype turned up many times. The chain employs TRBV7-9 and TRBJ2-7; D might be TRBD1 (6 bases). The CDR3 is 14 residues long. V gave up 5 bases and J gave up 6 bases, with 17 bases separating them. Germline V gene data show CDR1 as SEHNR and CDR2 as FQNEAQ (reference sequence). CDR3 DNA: TGTGCCAGCAGCCCAGGGGTTTACGGTATCGAGCAGTACTTC. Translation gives CASSPGVYGIEQYF.

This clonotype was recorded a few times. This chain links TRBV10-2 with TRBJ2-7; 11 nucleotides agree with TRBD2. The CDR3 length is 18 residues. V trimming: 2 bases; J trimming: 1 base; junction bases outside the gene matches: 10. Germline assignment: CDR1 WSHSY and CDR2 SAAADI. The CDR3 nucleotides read TGCGCCAGCAGTGAGCGACTAGCGGGGCCACGGGTGTCCTACGAGCAGTACTTC. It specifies CASSERLAGPRVSYEQYF.

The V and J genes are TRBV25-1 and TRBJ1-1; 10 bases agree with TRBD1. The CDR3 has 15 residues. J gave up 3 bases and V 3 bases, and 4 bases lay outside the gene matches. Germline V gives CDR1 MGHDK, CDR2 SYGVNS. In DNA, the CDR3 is TGTGCCAGCAGTGACCCCGGACAGGGGGACACTGAAGCTTTCTTT. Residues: CASSDPGQGDTEAFF.

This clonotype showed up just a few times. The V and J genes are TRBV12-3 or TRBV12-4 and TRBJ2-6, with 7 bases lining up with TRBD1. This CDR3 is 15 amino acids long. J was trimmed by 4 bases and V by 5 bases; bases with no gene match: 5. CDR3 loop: CASSTGQSGANVLTF. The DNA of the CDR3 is TGTGCCAGCAGTACGGGACAGAGCGGGGCCAACGTCCTGACTTTC.

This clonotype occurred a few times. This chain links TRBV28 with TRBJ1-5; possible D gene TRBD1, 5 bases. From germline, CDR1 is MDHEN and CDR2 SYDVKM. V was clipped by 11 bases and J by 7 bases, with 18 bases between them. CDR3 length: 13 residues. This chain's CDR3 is CACADRAEQPQHF. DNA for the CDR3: TGTGCCTGTGCCGACAGAGCGGAACAGCCCCAGCATTTT.

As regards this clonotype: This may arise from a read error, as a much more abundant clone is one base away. The CDR3 sequence: CGSSPAVASRSYGYTF. DNA of the CDR3: TGTGGCAGCAGCCCTGCTGTGGCCAGCCGATCCTATGGCTACACCTTC. J is TRBJ1-2 and V is TRBV11-1, with no clear D. This CDR3 spans 16 amino acids. Germline V CDR1 and CDR2: SGHAT, FQDESV (reference sequence).

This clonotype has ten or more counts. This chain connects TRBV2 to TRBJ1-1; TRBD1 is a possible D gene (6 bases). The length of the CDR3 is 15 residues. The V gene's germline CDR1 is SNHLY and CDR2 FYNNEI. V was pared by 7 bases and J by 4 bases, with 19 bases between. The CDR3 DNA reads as TGTGCCAGCACTAAGAACAGGGTTAGTCGCACTGAAGCTTTCTTT. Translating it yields CASTKNRVSRTEAFF.

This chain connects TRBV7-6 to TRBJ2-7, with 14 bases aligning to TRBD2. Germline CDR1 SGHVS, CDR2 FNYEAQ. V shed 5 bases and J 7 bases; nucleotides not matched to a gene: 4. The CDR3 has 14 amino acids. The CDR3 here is CASSTRTSGGEQYF. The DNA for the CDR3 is TGTGCCAGCAGCACGAGGACTAGCGGGGGGGAGCAGTACTTC.

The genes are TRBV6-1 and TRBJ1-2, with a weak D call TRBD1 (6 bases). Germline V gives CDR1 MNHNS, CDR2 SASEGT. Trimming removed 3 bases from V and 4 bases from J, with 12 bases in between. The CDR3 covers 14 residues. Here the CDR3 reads CASSDQGSGYGYTF. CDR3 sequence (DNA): TGTGCCAGCAGTGATCAGGGGTCTGGCTATGGCTACACCTTC.

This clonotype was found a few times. DNA for the CDR3: TGTGCCAGCAGCTTAGGGTTTGCTAGGCGCCCTGAAGCTTTCTTT. This encodes CASSLGFARRPEAFF. The rearrangement joins TRBV11-3 to TRBJ1-1; no firm D call. V dropped 1 base and J dropped 6 bases, with 15 bases sitting between them. This CDR3 has 15 amino acids. The V gene's germline CDR1 is SGHNT and CDR2 YENEEA.

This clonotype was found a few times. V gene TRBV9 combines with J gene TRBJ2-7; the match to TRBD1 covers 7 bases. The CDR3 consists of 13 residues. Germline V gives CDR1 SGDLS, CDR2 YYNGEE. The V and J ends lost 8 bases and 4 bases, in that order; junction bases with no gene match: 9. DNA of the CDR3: TGTGCCAGTGGAGAGGGGGCGGAGTACGAGCAGTACTTC. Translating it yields CASGEGAEYEQYF. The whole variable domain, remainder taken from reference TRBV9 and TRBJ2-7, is DSGVTQTPKHLITATGQRVTLRCSPRSGDLSVYWYQQSLDQGLQFLIQYYNGEERAKGNILERFSAQQFPDLHSELNLSSLELGDSALYFCASGEGAEYEQYFGPGTRLTVT.

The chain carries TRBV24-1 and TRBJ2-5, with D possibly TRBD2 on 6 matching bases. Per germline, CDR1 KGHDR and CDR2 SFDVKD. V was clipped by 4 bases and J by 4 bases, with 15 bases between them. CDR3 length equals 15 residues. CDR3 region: CATSDAGSWGETQYF. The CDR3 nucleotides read TGTGCCACCAGTGACGCCGGGAGCTGGGGAGAGACCCAGTACTTC.

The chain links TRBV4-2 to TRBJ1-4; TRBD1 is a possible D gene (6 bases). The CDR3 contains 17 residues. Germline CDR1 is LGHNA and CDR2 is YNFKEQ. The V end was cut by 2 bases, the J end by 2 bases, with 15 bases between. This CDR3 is CASSQLTGRGTNEKLFF. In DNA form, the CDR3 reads TGTGCCAGCAGCCAATTGACAGGACGAGGTACTAATGAAAAACTGTTTTTT.

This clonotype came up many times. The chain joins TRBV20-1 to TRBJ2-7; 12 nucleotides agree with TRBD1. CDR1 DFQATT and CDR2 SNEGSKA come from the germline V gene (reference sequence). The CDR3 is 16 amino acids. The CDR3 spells CSILPGGTGGRVEQYF. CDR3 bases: TGCAGCATACTCCCCGGTGGGACAGGGGGCAGGGTCGAGCAGTACTTC.

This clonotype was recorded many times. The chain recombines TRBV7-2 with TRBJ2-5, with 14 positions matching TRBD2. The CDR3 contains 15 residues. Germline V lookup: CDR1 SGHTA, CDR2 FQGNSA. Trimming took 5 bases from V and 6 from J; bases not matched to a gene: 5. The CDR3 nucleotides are TGTGCCAGCAGCCCGACTAGCGGGGGGGCGAAGACCCAGTACTTC. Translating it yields CASSPTSGGAKTQYF.

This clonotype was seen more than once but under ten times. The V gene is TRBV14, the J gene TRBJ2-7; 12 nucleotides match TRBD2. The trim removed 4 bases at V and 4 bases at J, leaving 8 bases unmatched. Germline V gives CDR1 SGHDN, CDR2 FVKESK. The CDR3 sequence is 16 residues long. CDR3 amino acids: CASSRWTSGIGYEQYF. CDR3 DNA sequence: TGTGCCAGCAGCCGATGGACTAGCGGGATTGGGTACGAGCAGTACTTC.

CDR3: CASSFNRGRYYGYTF. CDR3 coding DNA: TGTGCCAGCAGTTTCAACAGGGGGAGATACTATGGCTACACCTTC. The chain uses TRBV27 and TRBJ1-2; 8 positions match TRBD1. Losses at the gene ends were 3 bases for V and 3 bases for J; bases not matched to a gene: 6. The CDR3 contains 15 residues. Germline V gives CDR1 MNHEY, CDR2 SMNVEV (reference sequence).

The CDR3 is CASSLASGAGEQYF. CDR3 DNA: TGCGCCAGCAGCTTGGCATCGGGGGCAGGCGAGCAGTACTTC. The chain uses TRBV5-1 and TRBJ2-7; D possibly matches TRBD1 or TRBD2 (6 bases each). Germline V gene data show CDR1 as SGHRS and CDR2 as YFSETQ. The V and J ends lost 0 bases and 6 bases respectively, with 13 bases between them. The CDR3 totals 14 residues.

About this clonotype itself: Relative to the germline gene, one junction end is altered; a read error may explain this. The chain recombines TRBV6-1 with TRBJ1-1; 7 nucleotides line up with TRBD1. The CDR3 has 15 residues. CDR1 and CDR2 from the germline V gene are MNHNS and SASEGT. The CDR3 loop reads CAGSRRQGVDTEAFF. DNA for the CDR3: TGTGCCGGCAGTCGTCGACAGGGTGTGGACACTGAAGCTTTCTTT.

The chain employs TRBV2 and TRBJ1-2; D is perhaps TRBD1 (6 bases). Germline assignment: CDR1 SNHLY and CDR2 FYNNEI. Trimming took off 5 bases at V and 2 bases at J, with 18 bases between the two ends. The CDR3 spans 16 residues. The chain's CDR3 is CASSRTQGFRNYGYTF. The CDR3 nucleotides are TGTGCCAGCAGTCGTACCCAGGGGTTTAGGAACTATGGCTACACCTTC.

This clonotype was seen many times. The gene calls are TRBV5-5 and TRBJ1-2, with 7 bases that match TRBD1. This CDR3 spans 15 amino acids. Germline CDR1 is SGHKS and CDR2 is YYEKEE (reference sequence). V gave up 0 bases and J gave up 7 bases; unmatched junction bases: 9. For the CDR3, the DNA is TGTGCCAGCAGCTTGGTCGAGGGGGCAGGCTTTGGCTACACCTTC. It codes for CASSLVEGAGFGYTF.

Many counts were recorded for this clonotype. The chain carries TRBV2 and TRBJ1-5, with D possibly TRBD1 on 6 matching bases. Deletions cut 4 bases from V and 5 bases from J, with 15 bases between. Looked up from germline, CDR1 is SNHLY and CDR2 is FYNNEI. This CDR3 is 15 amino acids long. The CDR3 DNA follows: TGTGCCAGCAGTGCCGGGGGGCTGTACGATCAGCCCCAGCATTTT. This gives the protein CASSAGGLYDQPQHF.

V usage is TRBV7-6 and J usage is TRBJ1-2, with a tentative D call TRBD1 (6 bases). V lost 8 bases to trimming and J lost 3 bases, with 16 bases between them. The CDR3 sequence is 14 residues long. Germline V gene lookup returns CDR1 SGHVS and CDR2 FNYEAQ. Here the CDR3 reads CASRWGSGDYGYTF. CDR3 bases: TGTGCCAGCCGCTGGGGGTCAGGGGACTATGGCTACACCTTC.

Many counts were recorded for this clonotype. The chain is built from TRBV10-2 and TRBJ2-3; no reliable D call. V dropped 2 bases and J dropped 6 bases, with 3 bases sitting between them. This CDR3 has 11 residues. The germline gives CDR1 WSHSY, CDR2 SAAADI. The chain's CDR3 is CASSELDTQYF. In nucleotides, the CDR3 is TGCGCCAGCAGTGAGCTTGATACGCAGTATTTT.

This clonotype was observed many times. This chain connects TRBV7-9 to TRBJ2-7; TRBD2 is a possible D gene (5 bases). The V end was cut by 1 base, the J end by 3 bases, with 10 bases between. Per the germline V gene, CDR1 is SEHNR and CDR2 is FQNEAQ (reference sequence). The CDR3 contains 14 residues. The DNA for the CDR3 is TGTGCCAGCAGCTTAGAGAGGGCAGGCTACGAGCAGTACTTC. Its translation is CASSLERAGYEQYF.

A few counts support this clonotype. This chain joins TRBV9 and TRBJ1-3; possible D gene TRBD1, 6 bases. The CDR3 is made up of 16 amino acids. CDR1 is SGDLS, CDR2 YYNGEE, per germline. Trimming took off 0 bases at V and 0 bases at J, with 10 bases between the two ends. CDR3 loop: CASSVDTGSSGNTIYF. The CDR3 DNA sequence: TGTGCCAGCAGCGTAGACACAGGGAGCTCTGGAAACACCATATATTTT.

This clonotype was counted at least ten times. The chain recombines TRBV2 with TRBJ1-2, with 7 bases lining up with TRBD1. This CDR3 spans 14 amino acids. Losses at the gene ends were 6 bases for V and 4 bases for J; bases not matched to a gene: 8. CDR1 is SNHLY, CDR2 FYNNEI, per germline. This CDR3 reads CASRKEGASYGYTF. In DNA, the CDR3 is TGTGCCAGCAGGAAGGAGGGGGCCAGCTATGGCTACACCTTC.

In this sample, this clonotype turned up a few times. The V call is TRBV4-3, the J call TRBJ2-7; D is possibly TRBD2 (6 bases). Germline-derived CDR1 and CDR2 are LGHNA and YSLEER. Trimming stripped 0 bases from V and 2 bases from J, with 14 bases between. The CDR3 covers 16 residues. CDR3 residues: CASSQDGSVPAYEQYF. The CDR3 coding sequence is TGCGCCAGCAGCCAAGACGGGAGCGTCCCCGCCTACGAGCAGTACTTC.

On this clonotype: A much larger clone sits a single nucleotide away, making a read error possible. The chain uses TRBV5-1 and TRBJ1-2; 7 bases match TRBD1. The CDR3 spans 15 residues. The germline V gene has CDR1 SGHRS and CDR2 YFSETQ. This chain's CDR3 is CAGSDRRQGNYGYTF. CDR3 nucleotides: TGCGCCGGCAGCGACCGAAGACAGGGTAACTATGGCTACACCTTC.